Listed below are T cell receptor beta chains from one sample, sequenced in a study of T cell responses to AZD1222 COVID-19 vaccine. Data came from immunoSEQ multiplex PCR; TCRdb stores just in-frame clones and leaves some out. The sample lists 180,000 or so clones, about 92% occurring once. The source was peripheral blood, collected 28 days after the second AZD1222 dose. These receptors were taken from an adult who received the AZD1222 COVID-19 vaccine. Each CDR3 is given with its conserved first and last residue. The D gene is left open where the match is weak. Clone size is given for some rows only: seen once, a few or many times, or a class if the clone is expanded.

16,-,TRBV7-2,TRBJ2-1,-,TGTGCCAGCAGCTTAGCCAGGGGTCCCCCAATCAATGAGCAGTTCTTC,CASSLARGPPINEQFF
11,-,TRBV28,TRBJ1-2,-,TGTGCCAGCAGTTTCGCCTATGGCTACACCTTC,CASSFAYGYTF
13,once,TRBV4-1,TRBJ2-1,-,TGCGCCAGCAGCCAAGAGCCCCTGGATGAGCAGTTCTTC,CASSQEPLDEQFF
15,once,TRBV5-1,TRBJ1-1,-,TGCGCCAGCAGCTTAACAGCGCCCTTAAACACTGAAGCTTTCTTT,CASSLTAPLNTEAFF
14,-,TRBV29-1,TRBJ1-2,-,TGCAGCGCCTCAGACAGCTCTTCTAACTATGGCTACACCTTC,CSASDSSSNYGYTF
15,-,TRBV6-5,TRBJ1-2,-,TGTGCCAGCAGTTACCAACATAGAGGCCTTAGTGGCTACACCTTC,CASSYQHRGLSGYTF
15,-,TRBV29-1,TRBJ1-5,-,TGCAGCGTTGAAGAGGGGGGACATCCTAATCAGCCCCAGCATTTT,CSVEEGGHPNQPQHF
14,-,TRBV6-5,TRBJ1-1,TRBD1,TGTGCCAGCAGGTCGAATAGTGGGACAGTTGAAGCTTTCTTT,CASRSNSGTVEAFF
12,-,TRBV18,TRBJ2-7,-,TGTGCCAGCTCCCCGGGTGACTACGAGCAGTACTTC,CASSPGDYEQYF
13,-,TRBV30,TRBJ2-5,-,TGTGCCTGGAGTACCCAAGTTCAAGAGACCCAGTACTTC,CAWSTQVQETQYF
15,-,TRBV25-1,TRBJ2-5,-,TGTGCCAGCAGTGAACCCGGGACTGCCCAAGAGACCCAGTACTTC,CASSEPGTAQETQYF
14,-,TRBV19,TRBJ1-1,-,TGTGCCAGTAGTATAGGGCCTGTGTACACTGAAGCTTTCTTT,CASSIGPVYTEAFF
13,-,TRBV5-6,TRBJ1-1,-,TGTGCCAGCAGGCGAGGAAGGGCCACTGAAGCTTTCTTT,CASRRGRATEAFF
13,-,TRBV27,TRBJ1-1,-,TGTGCCAGCAGTTACCGGGGCAACACTGAAGCTTTCTTT,CASSYRGNTEAFF
15,-,TRBV18,TRBJ2-7,TRBD2,TGTGCCAGCTCAGCCGGGACTAGCATAACCTACGAGCAGTACTTC,CASSAGTSITYEQYF
15,-,TRBV11-2,TRBJ1-6,-,TGTGCCAGCAGCTTAGACAGGGGAGTCGGATCACCCCTCCACTTT,CASSLDRGVGSPLHF
13,-,TRBV19,TRBJ1-2,TRBD1,TGTGCCAGTAACAGGGGGCATTACTATGGCTACACCTTC,CASNRGHYYGYTF
14,-,TRBV5-1,TRBJ1-1,-,TGCGCCAGCAGCTTGGCCCCGGGGGACACTGAAGCTTTCTTT,CASSLAPGDTEAFF
14,-,TRBV25-1,TRBJ1-1,-,TGTGCCAGCAGTGAATCTCAGGAGAACACTGAAGCTTTCTTT,CASSESQENTEAFF
14,-,TRBV27,TRBJ2-1,-,TGTGCCACTCGCCCGGGGGGCGCCTACAATGAGCAGTTCTTC,CATRPGGAYNEQFF
15,-,TRBV7-9,TRBJ2-1,TRBD2,TGTGCCAGCAGCACCCCTAGCGGGAGCAGCGATGAGCAGTTCTTC,CASSTPSGSSDEQFF
12,-,TRBV2,TRBJ2-1,-,TGTGCCAGCAGTGTTGGACCGAATGAGCAGTTCTTC,CASSVGPNEQFF
13,-,TRBV6-5,TRBJ1-1,-,TGTGCCAGCAGTTACAGGGGTAACACTGAAGCTTTCTTT,CASSYRGNTEAFF
13,-,TRBV12-3/TRBV12-4,TRBJ1-2,-,TGTGCCAGCAGCCCCGGGACGGTCTATGGCTACACCTTC,CASSPGTVYGYTF
13,-,TRBV9,TRBJ2-3,-,TGTGCCAGCAGCGTAGAGGCTTTCGGTACGCAGTATTTT,CASSVEAFGTQYF
11,-,TRBV30,TRBJ2-7,-,TGTGCCTGGAGCGCAAGCTACGAGCAGTACTTC,CAWSASYEQYF
16,-,TRBV4-1,TRBJ1-5,-,TGCGCCAGCAGCCAGGACAGCGGTGGCCAAAATCAGCCCCAGCATTTT,CASSQDSGGQNQPQHF
17,-,TRBV19,TRBJ2-2,-,TGTGCCAGTAGTATAGATCGGCTAGCCTTAAACACCGGGGAGCTGTTTTTT,CASSIDRLALNTGELFF
14,-,TRBV5-1,TRBJ2-3,TRBD1,TGCGCCAGCAGGGCCGGGACAGGTGATTTCGCGCAGTATTTT,CASRAGTGDFAQYF
15,-,TRBV7-2,TRBJ2-7,TRBD2,TGTGCCAGCAGCTTGACTAGCGGGGGGAAATACGAGCAGTACTTC,CASSLTSGGKYEQYF
15,-,TRBV9,TRBJ2-7,-,TGTGCCAGCAGCCCCGACCCAGGCAGGGGCTACGAGCAGTACTTC,CASSPDPGRGYEQYF
15,-,TRBV3-1/TRBV3-2,TRBJ1-1,TRBD1,TGTGCCAGCAGCCGGCAGGGGGCGGGGAACACTGAAGCTTTCTTT,CASSRQGAGNTEAFF
12,-,TRBV6-5,TRBJ1-6,-,TGTGCCAGCAGCAAGGGGAATTCACCCCTCCACTTT,CASSKGNSPLHF
15,-,TRBV6-6,TRBJ1-3,-,TGTGCCAGCAGTGATATCAACCGCTCTGGAAACACCATATATTTT,CASSDINRSGNTIYF
14,-,TRBV4-3,TRBJ2-3,-,TGCGCCAGCAGCCACGGACTTAGCACAGATACGCAGTATTTT,CASSHGLSTDTQYF
10,-,TRBV30,TRBJ1-1,-,TGTGCCTGGATACGGGCTGAAGCTTTCTTT,CAWIRAEAFF
13,-,TRBV28,TRBJ1-1,-,TGTGCCAGCTGGGGGACAAAGGACACTGAAGCTTTCTTT,CASWGTKDTEAFF
14,-,TRBV7-9,TRBJ1-1,-,TGTGCCAGCAGCCCCGGGGGTAGGGTCACTGAAGCTTTCTTT,CASSPGGRVTEAFF
15,-,TRBV28,TRBJ1-1,-,TGTGCCAGCAGTACCCCCGGGACACCGAACACTGAAGCTTTCTTT,CASSTPGTPNTEAFF
21,-,TRBV9,TRBJ2-3,TRBD2,TGTGCCAGCAGCGCACGGACTGGGCTAGCGGGAGAGGGCTACTTGAGGGATACGCAGTATTTT,CASSARTGLAGEGYLRDTQYF